This passage covers 24 T cell receptor beta chains from one sample sequenced in a study of blood T cell repertoires in COVID-19. Measured with immunoSEQ multiplex PCR; TCRdb has only the in-frame clones, and not every one. This repertoire shows over 100,000 clones, around four fifths found once; its top ten account for approximately 18%. The source material was peripheral blood. All receptors come from a woman aged 60-75 years with acute or convalescent COVID-19.

This chain uses TRBV5-1 with TRBJ1-4; unclear D gene. V was pared by 3 bases and J by 8 bases, with 14 bases between. Germline CDR1 and CDR2: SGHRS and YFSETQ. The CDR3 is 14 residues long. The CDR3 region is CASSSALAREKLFF. CDR3 DNA sequence: TGCGCCAGCAGCTCAGCCCTAGCTAGGGAAAAACTGTTTTTT. Together with reference TRBV5-1 and TRBJ1-4, the CDR3 gives the full variable domain: KAGVTQTPRYLIKTRGQQVTLSCSPISGHRSVSWYQQTPGQGLQFLFEYFSETQRNKGNFPGRFSGRQFSNSRSEMNVSTLELGDSALYLCASSSALAREKLFFGSGTQLSVL.

This chain links TRBV19 with TRBJ1-2, with a weak D call TRBD1 (5 bases). The V and J ends lost 5 bases and 5 bases respectively, with 15 bases between them. The CDR3 is 14 residues long. The germline V gene encodes CDR1 LNHDA and CDR2 SQIVND (reference sequence). CDR3 sequence: CASSLGPSGYGYTF. The DNA of the CDR3 is TGTGCCAGTAGTCTGGGGCCATCCGGGTATGGCTACACCTTC.

The V call is TRBV28, the J call TRBJ1-6; D perhaps matches TRBD1 (5 bases). The CDR3 extends over 16 amino acids. Per the germline V gene, CDR1 is MDHEN and CDR2 is SYDVKM. V lost 7 bases to trimming and J lost 1 base, with 14 bases between them. This chain's CDR3 is CASKEFRTSYNSPLHF. CDR3 coding DNA: TGTGCCAGCAAGGAGTTTAGGACATCCTATAATTCACCCCTCCACTTT.

V is TRBV7-2 and J is TRBJ2-1, with D perhaps TRBD1 (6 bases). The CDR3 loop spans 14 amino acids. Trimming removed 0 bases from V and 10 bases from J, with 13 bases in between. Germline V CDR1 and CDR2: SGHTA, FQGNSA. CDR3 amino acids: CASSLAPGVYEQFF. CDR3 bases: TGTGCCAGCAGCTTAGCGCCAGGGGTATACGAGCAGTTCTTC. Supplemented by reference TRBV7-2 and TRBJ2-1, the full variable domain reads GAGVSQSPSNKVTEKGKDVELRCDPISGHTALYWYRQSLGQGLEFLIYFQGNSAPDKSGLPSDRFSAERTGGSVSTLTIQRTQQEDSAVYLCASSLAPGVYEQFFGPGTRLTVL.

This sequence joins TRBV10-3 and TRBJ1-4; tentatively, D is TRBD1 (6 bases). The V gene's germline CDR1 is ENHRY and CDR2 SYGVKD. The CDR3 contains 14 residues. V was shortened by 5 bases and J by 8 bases, with 15 bases between the two germline ends. The CDR3 nucleotides read TGTGCCATCAGTTTAGACAGGACTCGCGAAAAACTGTTTTTT. It encodes CAISLDRTREKLFF.

The chain combines TRBV19 with TRBJ1-5, with D hard to call. V dropped 6 bases and J dropped 2 bases, with 11 bases sitting between them. Per germline, CDR1 LNHDA and CDR2 SQIVND (reference sequence). The CDR3 has 14 residues. The CDR3 protein is CASRIFTGNQPQHF. The CDR3 DNA reads as TGTGCCAGTAGGATCTTTACGGGCAATCAGCCCCAGCATTTT.

The rearrangement uses TRBV28 and TRBJ2-1; TRBD1 matches 8 bases. The CDR3 sequence is 22 residues long. The ends lost 3 bases at V and 0 bases at J; junction bases unmatched: 22. Germline-derived CDR1 and CDR2 are MDHEN and SYDVKM. CDR3 sequence reads: CASSFSRSWTGSRVNSYNEQFF. The CDR3 DNA reads as TGTGCCAGCAGTTTTTCAAGGTCTTGGACAGGGTCCCGGGTAAACTCCTACAATGAGCAGTTCTTC.

The chain recombines TRBV4-1 with TRBJ1-4; no clear D. The V end was cut by 1 base, the J end by 8 bases, with 14 bases between. This CDR3 contains 15 residues. The germline gives CDR1 MGHRA, CDR2 YSYEKL. CDR3 protein: CASSQALDYGEKLFF. CDR3 sequence (DNA): TGCGCCAGCAGCCAAGCCCTGGACTATGGGGAAAAACTGTTTTTT.

This sequence joins TRBV25-1 and TRBJ1-1, with 7 bases lining up with TRBD1. This CDR3 has 18 amino acids. After removal of 6 bases from V and 0 bases from J, the junction contained 16 bases not matched to a gene. The germline V gene has CDR1 MGHDK and CDR2 SYGVNS. The CDR3 reads CASRARLGQAYMNTEAFF. The CDR3 DNA is TGTGCCAGCAGGGCACGGTTAGGACAGGCGTACATGAACACTGAAGCTTTCTTT.

Regarding this clone: A much larger clone differs from this one at a single base, so this may be a read error. Other DNA sequences within the sample encode an identical CDR3. The genes are TRBV2 and TRBJ2-1; 9 bases agree with TRBD2. The CDR3 sequence is 14 residues long. In germline, CDR1 is SNHLY, CDR2 FYNNEI. The CDR3 bases are TGTCCCAGCATCGGGGCGGGGGGGGGCTTAGAGCAGTTCTTC. It yields the protein CPSIGAGGGLEQFF. The full variable domain, in which reference TRBV2 and TRBJ2-1 provide the parts outside the CDR3, is EPEVTQTPSHQVTQMGQEVILRCVPISNHLYFYWYRQILGQKVEFLVSFYNNEISEKSEIFDDQFSVERPDGSNFTLKIRSTKLEDSAMYFCPSIGAGGGLEQFFGPGTRLTVL.

The V gene is TRBV5-6, the J gene TRBJ1-2; D is uncertain. The CDR3 has 13 residues. Germline CDR1 SGHDT, CDR2 YYEEEE. Trimming shortened V by 0 bases and J by 4 bases, and 7 bases separated the two germline ends. CDR3 nucleotide sequence: TGTGCCAGCAGCTTGGGGGCCATCTATGGCTACACCTTC. Translating it yields CASSLGAIYGYTF.

Only a few counts were recorded for this clone. The chain has TRBV7-8 and TRBJ1-1, with TRBD1 matching 7 bases. J gave up 10 bases and V 5 bases, and 4 bases lay outside the gene matches. The CDR3 consists of 11 residues. The germline V gene has CDR1 SGHVS and CDR2 FQNEAQ. The CDR3 sequence: CASSPGGAAFF. CDR3 bases: TGTGCCAGCAGCCCAGGGGGTGCAGCTTTCTTT.

The rearrangement uses TRBV28 and TRBJ1-1, with D unclear. The V gene lost 3 bases and the J gene lost 0 bases, with 14 bases spanning the gap. Germline values: CDR1 MDHEN, CDR2 SYDVKM. The CDR3 contains 16 residues. This CDR3 is CASSFGRSRVNTEAFF. In DNA form, the CDR3 reads TGTGCCAGCAGTTTCGGGAGGTCTAGGGTGAACACTGAAGCTTTCTTT.

The chain uses TRBV7-2 and TRBJ2-7, with D perhaps TRBD2 (6 bases). The length of the CDR3 is 18 residues. The ends were cut back, 5 bases at V and 0 bases at J, with 23 bases in the middle. CDR1 and CDR2 (germline): SGHTA, FQGNSA. CDR3 DNA: TGTGCCAGCAGCCCCGGGCCCTGGGGCGGGATCCCCTCCTACGAGCAGTACTTC. It specifies CASSPGPWGGIPSYEQYF. Full variable domain (outside the CDR3, taken from reference TRBV7-2 and TRBJ2-7): GAGVSQSPSNKVTEKGKDVELRCDPISGHTALYWYRQSLGQGLEFLIYFQGNSAPDKSGLPSDRFSAERTGGSVSTLTIQRTQQEDSAVYLCASSPGPWGGIPSYEQYFGPGTRLTVT.

The chain combines TRBV27 with TRBJ2-4, with 9 bases matching TRBD1. Germline V gene sequence: CDR1 MNHEY, CDR2 SMNVEV (reference sequence). The CDR3 is 13 residues long. V was pared by 7 bases and J by 13 bases, with 11 bases of the junction left unmatched. The CDR3 nucleotides are TGTGCCAGCATTGACAGGGGGGCGAGTCCACAGTACTTC. Encoded protein: CASIDRGASPQYF.

The chain carries TRBV28 and TRBJ1-2; the match to TRBD1 covers 9 bases. The CDR3 runs 16 residues. Trimming cost V 3 bases and J 0 bases; bases outside gene matches: 5. The germline V gene encodes CDR1 MDHEN and CDR2 SYDVKM. As DNA, the CDR3 is TGTGCCAGCAGTTTGGGGGGGACAGGGACTAACTATGGCTACACCTTC. This gives the protein CASSLGGTGTNYGYTF.

CDR3 protein: CASSFLSGRAPNEQFF. The CDR3 region has the DNA TGTGCCAGCAGCTTCCTTAGCGGGAGGGCCCCCAATGAGCAGTTCTTC. This chain connects TRBV5-4 to TRBJ2-1; 11 positions match TRBD2. Trimming took 2 bases from V and 6 from J; bases not matched to a gene: 7. The CDR3 is made up of 16 amino acids. Germline V lookup: CDR1 SGHNT, CDR2 YYREEE (reference sequence).

The V call is TRBV3-1 (or the pseudogene TRBV3-2), the J call TRBJ1-2, with TRBD1 as a possible D gene (6 bases). The CDR3 spans 14 residues. CDR1 LGHDT and CDR2 YNNKEL come from the germline V gene (reference sequence). The V end was cut by 5 bases, the J end by 2 bases, with 12 bases between. The CDR3 DNA follows: TGTGCCAGCAGCTTCCGGGACACAAACTATGGCTACACCTTC. Translation gives CASSFRDTNYGYTF.

The genes are TRBV25-1 and TRBJ1-1; a weak D match, TRBD1 (5 bases). V lost 8 bases to trimming and J lost 0 bases, with 13 bases between them. CDR1 is MGHDK and CDR2 is SYGVNS in the germline V gene. This CDR3 region has 14 residues. The DNA of the CDR3 is TGTGCCAGCCGTGGGACTTTCCTGAACACTGAAGCTTTCTTT. Translated, it gives CASRGTFLNTEAFF.

The chain links TRBV28 to TRBJ2-1, with D unresolved. The CDR3 spans 15 residues. V shed 6 bases and J shed 15 bases, with 27 bases lying between them. CDR1 is MDHEN, CDR2 SYDVKM, per germline. The CDR3 DNA follows: TGTGCCAGCAGCCCTGAATCTAGAGGAGCCTTTGTGGGGTTCTTC. Translation gives CASSPESRGAFVGFF.

The chain uses TRBV28 and TRBJ2-5; 9 nucleotides match TRBD1. The CDR3 extends over 13 amino acids. Trimming cost V 11 bases and J 5 bases; bases outside gene matches: 9. Germline CDR1 reads MDHEN; CDR2 reads SYDVKM. The CDR3 loop reads CAVTTGGRETQYF. For the CDR3, the DNA is TGTGCCGTAACAACAGGGGGCAGGGAGACCCAGTACTTC.

The chain employs TRBV3-1 (or the pseudogene TRBV3-2) and TRBJ2-2; 11 bases map to TRBD2. The CDR3 covers 16 residues. The V gene's germline CDR1 is LGHDT and CDR2 YNNKEL (reference sequence). V shed 2 bases and J 5 bases; nucleotides not matched to a gene: 4. CDR3 in amino acids: CASSQLLAGVTGELFF. CDR3 in DNA: TGTGCCAGCAGCCAACTACTAGCGGGGGTTACCGGGGAGCTGTTTTTT.

V is TRBV5-1 and J is TRBJ2-4; no definite D call. Germline-derived CDR1 and CDR2 are SGHRS and YFSETQ. CDR3 length: 16 residues. Trimming cost V 1 base and J 0 bases, with 11 bases left between them. The CDR3 sequence: CASSLLSGVAKNIQYF. The CDR3 DNA follows: TGCGCCAGCAGCTTGCTTTCCGGAGTAGCCAAAAACATTCAGTACTTC.

The chain recombines TRBV11-3 with TRBJ2-1, with D tentatively TRBD2 (5 bases). This CDR3 comprises 13 residues. Germline CDR1 is SGHNT and CDR2 is YENEEA. The ends were cut back, 1 base at V and 7 bases at J, with 8 bases in the middle. The DNA of the CDR3 is TGTGCCAGCAGCTTAGTCCGGGGTAATGAGCAGTTCTTC. Its protein product is CASSLVRGNEQFF.